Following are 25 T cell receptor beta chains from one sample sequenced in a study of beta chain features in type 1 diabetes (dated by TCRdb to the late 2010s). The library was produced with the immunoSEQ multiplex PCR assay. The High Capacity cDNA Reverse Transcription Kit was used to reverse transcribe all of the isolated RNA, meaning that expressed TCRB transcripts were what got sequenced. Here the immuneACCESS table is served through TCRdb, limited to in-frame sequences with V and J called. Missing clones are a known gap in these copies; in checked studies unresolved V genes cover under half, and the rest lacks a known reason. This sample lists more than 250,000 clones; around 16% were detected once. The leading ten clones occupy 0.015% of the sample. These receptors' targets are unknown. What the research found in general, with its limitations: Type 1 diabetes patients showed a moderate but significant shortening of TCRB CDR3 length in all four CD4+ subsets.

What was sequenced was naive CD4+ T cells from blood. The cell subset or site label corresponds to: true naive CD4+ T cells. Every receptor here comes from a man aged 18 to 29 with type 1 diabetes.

CDR3 region: CASSAGGGTEAFF. The CDR3 DNA is TGTGCCAGCAGCGCAGGGGGAGGCACTGAAGCTTTCTTT. This chain links TRBV7-2 with TRBJ1-1, with 7 positions matching TRBD1. There are 13 residues in the CDR3. Unmatched junction bases numbered 4, after V lost 5 bases and J lost 4 bases. Germline V gene data show CDR1 as SGHTA and CDR2 as FQGNSA. The full variable domain, with the rest looked up from reference TRBV7-2 and TRBJ1-1, is GAGVSQSPSNKVTEKGKDVELRCDPISGHTALYWYRQSLGQGLEFLIYFQGNSAPDKSGLPSDRFSAERTGGSVSTLTIQRTQQEDSAVYLCASSAGGGTEAFFGQGTRLTVV.

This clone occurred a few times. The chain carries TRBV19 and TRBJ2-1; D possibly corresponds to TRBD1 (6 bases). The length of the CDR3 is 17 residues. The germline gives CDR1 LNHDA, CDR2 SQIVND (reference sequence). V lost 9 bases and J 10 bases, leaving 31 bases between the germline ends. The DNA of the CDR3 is TGTGCCAGCCAAACCCCGAGCCAGGGGAGAGGTCGCCGGGAGCAGTTCTTC. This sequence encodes CASQTPSQGRGRREQFF.

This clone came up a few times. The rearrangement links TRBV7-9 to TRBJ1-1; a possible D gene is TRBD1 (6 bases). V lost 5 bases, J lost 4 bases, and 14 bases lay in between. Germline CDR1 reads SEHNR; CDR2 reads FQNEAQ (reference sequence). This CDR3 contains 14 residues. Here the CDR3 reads CASSNRDKATEAFF. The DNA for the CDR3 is TGTGCCAGCAGCAACCGGGACAAGGCCACTGAAGCTTTCTTT. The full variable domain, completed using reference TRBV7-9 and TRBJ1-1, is DTGVSQNPRHKITKRGQNVTFRCDPISEHNRLYWYRQTLGQGPEFLTYFQNEAQLEKSRLLSDRFSAERPKGSFSTLEIQRTEQGDSAMYLCASSNRDKATEAFFGQGTRLTVV.

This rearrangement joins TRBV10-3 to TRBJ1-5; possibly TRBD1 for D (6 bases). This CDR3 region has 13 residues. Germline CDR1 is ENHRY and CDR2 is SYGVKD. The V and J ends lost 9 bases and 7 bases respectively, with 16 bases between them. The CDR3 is CAIHEGGGQPQHF. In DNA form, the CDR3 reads TGTGCCATTCACGAAGGGGGTGGGCAGCCCCAGCATTTT.

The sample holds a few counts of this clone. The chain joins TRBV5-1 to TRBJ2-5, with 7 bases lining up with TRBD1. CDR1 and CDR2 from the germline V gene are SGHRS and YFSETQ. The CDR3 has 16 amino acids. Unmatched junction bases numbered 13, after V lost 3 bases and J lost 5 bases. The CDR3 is CASSSTGTAGSETQYF. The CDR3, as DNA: TGCGCCAGCAGCTCCACCGGGACAGCAGGGAGTGAGACCCAGTACTTC.

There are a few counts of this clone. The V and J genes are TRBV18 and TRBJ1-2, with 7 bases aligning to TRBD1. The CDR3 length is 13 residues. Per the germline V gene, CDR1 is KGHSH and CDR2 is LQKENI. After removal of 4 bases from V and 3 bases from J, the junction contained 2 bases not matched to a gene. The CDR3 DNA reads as TGTGCCAGCTCACAAGACAGGGACTATGGCTACACCTTC. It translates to CASSQDRDYGYTF.

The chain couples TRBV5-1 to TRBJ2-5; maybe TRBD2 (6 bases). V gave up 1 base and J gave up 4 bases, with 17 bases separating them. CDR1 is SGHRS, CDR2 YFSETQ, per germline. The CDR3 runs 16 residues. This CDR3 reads CASSLNPSALGETQYF. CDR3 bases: TGCGCCAGCAGCTTGAACCCTAGCGCGCTAGGAGAGACCCAGTACTTC.

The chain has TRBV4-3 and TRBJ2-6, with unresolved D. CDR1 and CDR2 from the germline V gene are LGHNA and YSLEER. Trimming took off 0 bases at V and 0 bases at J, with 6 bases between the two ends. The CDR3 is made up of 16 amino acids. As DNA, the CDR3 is TGCGCCAGCAGCCAAGACAGTGTCTCTGGGGCCAACGTCCTGACTTTC. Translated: CASSQDSVSGANVLTF.

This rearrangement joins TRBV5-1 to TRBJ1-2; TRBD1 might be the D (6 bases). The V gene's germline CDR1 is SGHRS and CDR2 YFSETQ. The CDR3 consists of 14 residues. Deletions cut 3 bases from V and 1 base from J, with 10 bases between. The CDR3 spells CASSSIRGNYGYTF. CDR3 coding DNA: TGCGCCAGCAGCTCAATCAGGGGTAACTATGGCTACACCTTC.

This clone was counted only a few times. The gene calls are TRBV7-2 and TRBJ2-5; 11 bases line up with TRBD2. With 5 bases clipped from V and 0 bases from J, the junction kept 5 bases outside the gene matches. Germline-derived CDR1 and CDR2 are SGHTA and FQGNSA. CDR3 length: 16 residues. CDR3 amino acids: CASSLTSGGHQETQYF. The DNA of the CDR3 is TGTGCCAGCAGCCTTACTAGCGGGGGCCACCAAGAGACCCAGTACTTC.

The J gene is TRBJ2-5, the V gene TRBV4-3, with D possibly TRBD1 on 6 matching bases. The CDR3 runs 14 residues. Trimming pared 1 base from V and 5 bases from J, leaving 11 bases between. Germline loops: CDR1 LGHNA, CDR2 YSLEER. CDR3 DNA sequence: TGCGCCAGCAGCCAAGCCAGGGGAGTTGAGACCCAGTACTTC. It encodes CASSQARGVETQYF.

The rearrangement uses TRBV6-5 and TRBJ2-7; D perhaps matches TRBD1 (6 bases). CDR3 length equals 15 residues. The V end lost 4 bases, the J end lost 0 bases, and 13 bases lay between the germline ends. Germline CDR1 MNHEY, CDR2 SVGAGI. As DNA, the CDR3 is TGTGCCAGCAGTTCCAAAAGGGGACACTCCTACGAGCAGTACTTC. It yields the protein CASSSKRGHSYEQYF.

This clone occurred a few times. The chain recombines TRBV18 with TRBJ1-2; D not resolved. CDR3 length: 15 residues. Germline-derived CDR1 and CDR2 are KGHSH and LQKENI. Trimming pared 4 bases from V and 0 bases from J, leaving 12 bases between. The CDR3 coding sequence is TGTGCCAGCTCACTACCCCTTGGAGCTAACTATGGCTACACCTTC. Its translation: CASSLPLGANYGYTF.

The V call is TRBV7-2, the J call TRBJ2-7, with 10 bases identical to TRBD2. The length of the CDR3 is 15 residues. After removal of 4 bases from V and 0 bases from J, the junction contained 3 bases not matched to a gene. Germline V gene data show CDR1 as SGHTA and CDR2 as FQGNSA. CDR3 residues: CASSWIAGGSYEQYF. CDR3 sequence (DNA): TGTGCCAGCAGCTGGATAGCGGGAGGCTCCTACGAGCAGTACTTC.

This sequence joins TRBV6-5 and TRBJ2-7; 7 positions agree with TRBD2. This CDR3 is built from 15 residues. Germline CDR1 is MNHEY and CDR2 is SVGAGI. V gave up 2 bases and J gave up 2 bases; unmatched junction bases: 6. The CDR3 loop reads CASSYGSGGTYEQYF. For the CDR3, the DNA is TGTGCCAGCAGTTACGGGTCCGGGGGGACCTACGAGCAGTACTTC.

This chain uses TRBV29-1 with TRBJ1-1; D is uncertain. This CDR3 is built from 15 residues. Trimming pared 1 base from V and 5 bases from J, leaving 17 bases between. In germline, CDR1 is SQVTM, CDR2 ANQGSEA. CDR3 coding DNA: TGCAGCGTTGAAGTGGCGAAAGTACTAGGGACTGAAGCTTTCTTT. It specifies CSVEVAKVLGTEAFF.

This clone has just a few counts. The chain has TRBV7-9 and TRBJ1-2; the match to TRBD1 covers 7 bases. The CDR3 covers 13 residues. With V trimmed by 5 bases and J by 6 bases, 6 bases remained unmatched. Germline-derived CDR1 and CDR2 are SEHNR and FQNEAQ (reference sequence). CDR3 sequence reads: CASSPTGLNGYTF. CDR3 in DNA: TGTGCCAGCAGCCCGACAGGGCTCAATGGCTACACCTTC.

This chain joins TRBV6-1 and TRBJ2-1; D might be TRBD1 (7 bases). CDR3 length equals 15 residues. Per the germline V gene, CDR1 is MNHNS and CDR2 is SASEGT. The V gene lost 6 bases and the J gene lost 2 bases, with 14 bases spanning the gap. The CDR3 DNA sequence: TGTGCCAGCAGAGGAGGGGGCCCTCCCTACAATGAGCAGTTCTTC. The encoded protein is CASRGGGPPYNEQFF.

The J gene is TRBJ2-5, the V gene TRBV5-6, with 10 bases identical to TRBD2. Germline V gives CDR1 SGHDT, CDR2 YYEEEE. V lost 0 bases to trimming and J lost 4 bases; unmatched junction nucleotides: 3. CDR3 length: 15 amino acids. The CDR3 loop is CASSLGLAGRETQYF. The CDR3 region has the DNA TGTGCCAGCAGCTTGGGACTAGCGGGCAGAGAGACCCAGTACTTC. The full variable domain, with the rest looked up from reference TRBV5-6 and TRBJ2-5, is DAGVTQSPTHLIKTRGQQVTLRCSPKSGHDTVSWYQQALGQGPQFIFQYYEEEERQRGNFPDRFSGHQFPNYSSELNVNALLLGDSALYLCASSLGLAGRETQYFGPGTRLLVL.

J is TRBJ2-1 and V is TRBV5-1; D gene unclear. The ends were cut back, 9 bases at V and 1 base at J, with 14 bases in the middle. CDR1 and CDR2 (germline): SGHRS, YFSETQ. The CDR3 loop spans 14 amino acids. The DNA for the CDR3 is TGCGCCACCCGACGGGTTGAATCCTACAATGAGCAGTTCTTC. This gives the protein CATRRVESYNEQFF.

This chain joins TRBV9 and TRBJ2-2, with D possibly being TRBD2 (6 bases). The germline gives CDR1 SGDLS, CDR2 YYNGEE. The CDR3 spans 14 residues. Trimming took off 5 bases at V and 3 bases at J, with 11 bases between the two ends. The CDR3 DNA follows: TGTGCCAGCAGGGGAGGTCCGCACACCGGGGAGCTGTTTTTT. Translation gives CASRGGPHTGELFF.

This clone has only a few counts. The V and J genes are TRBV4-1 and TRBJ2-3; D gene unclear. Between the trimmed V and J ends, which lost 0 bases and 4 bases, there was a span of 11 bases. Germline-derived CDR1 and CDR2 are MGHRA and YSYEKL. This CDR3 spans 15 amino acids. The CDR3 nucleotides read TGCGCCAGCAGCCAAGAAGTGGTAGCAGCAGATACGCAGTATTTT. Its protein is CASSQEVVAADTQYF.

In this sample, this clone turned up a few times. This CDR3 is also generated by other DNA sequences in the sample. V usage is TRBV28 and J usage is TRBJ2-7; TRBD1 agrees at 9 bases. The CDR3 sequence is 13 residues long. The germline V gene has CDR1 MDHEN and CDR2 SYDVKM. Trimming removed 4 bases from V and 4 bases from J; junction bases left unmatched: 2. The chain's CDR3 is CASSSGQGYEQYF. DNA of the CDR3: TGTGCCAGCAGTTCGGGACAGGGATACGAGCAGTACTTC.

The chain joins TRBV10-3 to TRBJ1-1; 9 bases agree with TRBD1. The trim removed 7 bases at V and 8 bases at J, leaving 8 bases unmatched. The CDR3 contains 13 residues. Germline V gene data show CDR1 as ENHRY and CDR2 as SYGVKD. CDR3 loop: CAITQGGQGEAFF. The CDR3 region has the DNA TGTGCCATCACCCAAGGGGGACAGGGAGAAGCTTTCTTT.

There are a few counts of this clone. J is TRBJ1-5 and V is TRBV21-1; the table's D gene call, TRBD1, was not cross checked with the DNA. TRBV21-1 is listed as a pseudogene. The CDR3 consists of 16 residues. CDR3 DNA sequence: TGTGCCAGCAGCAAAGAAGCGGCGACAGGGGATCAGCCCCAGCATTTT. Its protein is CASSKEAATGDQPQHF.